This T cell receptor beta chain derives from a study of CD8+ T cells in alopecia areata. General study findings and limits: Among the cells sequenced in scalp samples are also the resident alphabeta T cells of normal skin.

Concerning this clone itself: The antigen is not known.

Germline loops: CDR1 SGHTS, CDR2 YDEGEE. CDR3 length: 14 amino acids. V lost 4 bases and J lost 3, with 13 bases in between. In each case, RNA was isolated and then reverse transcribed into cDNA as the sequencing template. Method: immunoSEQ multiplex PCR; TCRdb's copy keeps in-frame clones and lacks some. In the table there are approximately 61,000 clones, almost 97% of which are singletons. The specimen comprised CD8+ T cells sorted from blood, sampled at week 0. This chain links TRBV5-8 with TRBJ1-2, with a weak D call TRBD1 (6 bases). This TCR was recovered from a human donor with alopecia areata. This chain's CDR3 is CASSGRTAYYGYTF. The DNA of the CDR3 is TGTGCCAGCAGCGGGAGGACAGCCTACTATGGCTACACCTTC.